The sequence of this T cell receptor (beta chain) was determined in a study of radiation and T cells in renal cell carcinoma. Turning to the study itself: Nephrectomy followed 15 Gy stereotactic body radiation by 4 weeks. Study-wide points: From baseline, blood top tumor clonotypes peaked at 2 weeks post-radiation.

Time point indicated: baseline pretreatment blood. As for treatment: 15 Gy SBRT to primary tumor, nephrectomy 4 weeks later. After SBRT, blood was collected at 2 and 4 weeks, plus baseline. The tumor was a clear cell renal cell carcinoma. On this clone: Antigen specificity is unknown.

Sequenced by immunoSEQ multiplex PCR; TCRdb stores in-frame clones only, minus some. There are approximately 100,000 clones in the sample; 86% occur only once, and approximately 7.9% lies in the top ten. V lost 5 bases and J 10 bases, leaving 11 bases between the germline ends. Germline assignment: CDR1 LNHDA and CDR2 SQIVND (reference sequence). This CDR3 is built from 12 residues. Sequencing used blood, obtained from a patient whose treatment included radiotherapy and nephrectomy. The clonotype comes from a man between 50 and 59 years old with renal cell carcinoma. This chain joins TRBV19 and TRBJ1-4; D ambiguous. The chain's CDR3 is CASSVPGLKLFF. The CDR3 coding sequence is TGTGCCAGTAGTGTCCCGGGATTAAAACTGTTTTTT.